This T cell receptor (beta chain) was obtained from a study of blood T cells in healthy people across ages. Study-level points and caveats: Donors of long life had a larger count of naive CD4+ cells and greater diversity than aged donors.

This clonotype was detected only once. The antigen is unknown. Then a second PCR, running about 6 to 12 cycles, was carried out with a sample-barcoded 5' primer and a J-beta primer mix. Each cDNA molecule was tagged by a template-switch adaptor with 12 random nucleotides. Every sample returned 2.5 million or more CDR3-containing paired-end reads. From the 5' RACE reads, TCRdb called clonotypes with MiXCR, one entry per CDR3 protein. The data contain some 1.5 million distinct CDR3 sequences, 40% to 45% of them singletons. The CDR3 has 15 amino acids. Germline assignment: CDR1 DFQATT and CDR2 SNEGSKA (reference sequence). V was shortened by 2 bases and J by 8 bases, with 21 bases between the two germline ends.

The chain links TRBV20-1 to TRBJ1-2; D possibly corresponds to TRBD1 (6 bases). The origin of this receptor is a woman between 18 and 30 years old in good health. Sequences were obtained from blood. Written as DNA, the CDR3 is TGCAGTGCTAGATCGCCGCAGGGGACTTTCCGCGGCTACACCTTC. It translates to CSARSPQGTFRGYTF.